Shown below are 20 T cell receptor beta chains from a single sample sequenced in a study of cytomegalovirus exposure and HLA in healthy donors. A multiplex PCR was run with 60 Vbeta primers and 13 Jbeta primers. The assay was immunoSEQ multiplex PCR, and TCRdb's table has in-frame clones only and misses some. The table has about 160,000 clones, around three quarters seen once. Sequences were obtained from PBMCs. Source of these receptors: a woman aged 40 to 50 in good health and CMV-seronegative.

This sequence joins TRBV5-1 and TRBJ1-2; D not resolved. Per the germline V gene, CDR1 is SGHRS and CDR2 is YFSETQ. The CDR3 totals 17 residues. With 0 bases removed from V and 0 bases from J, the gap between germline ends came to 15 bases. The CDR3 sequence is CASSLGGGWSSNYGYTF. The CDR3 bases are TGCGCCAGCAGCTTGGGAGGAGGTTGGAGTTCTAACTATGGCTACACCTTC.

The rearrangement links TRBV2 to TRBJ2-1; 7 bases match TRBD2. There are 14 residues in the CDR3. CDR1 is SNHLY and CDR2 is FYNNEI in the germline V gene. J lost 0 bases, V lost 8 bases, and 4 bases had no gene match. The CDR3 loop reads CASGGESSYNEQFF. As DNA, the CDR3 is TGTGCCAGCGGGGGGGAGAGCTCCTACAATGAGCAGTTCTTC.

The table lists this clone with a few counts. This chain uses TRBV7-2 with TRBJ1-5; D possibly corresponds to TRBD1 (5 bases). The germline V gene has CDR1 SGHTA and CDR2 FQGNSA. V was shortened by 3 bases and J by 3 bases, with 9 bases between the two germline ends. The CDR3 spans 14 residues. This CDR3 reads CASSFTGPNQPQHF. The CDR3 DNA follows: TGTGCCAGCAGCTTTACAGGCCCCAATCAGCCCCAGCATTTT.

The chain couples TRBV28 to TRBJ1-5; TRBD1 matches 9 bases. Germline assignment: CDR1 MDHEN and CDR2 SYDVKM. With V trimmed by 5 bases and J by 7 bases, 9 bases remained unmatched. The CDR3 contains 15 residues. CDR3 sequence: CASSATGGPRQPQHF. CDR3 coding DNA: TGTGCCAGCAGTGCGACAGGGGGGCCGAGGCAGCCCCAGCATTTT.

The chain joins TRBV6-5 to TRBJ2-1; 7 bases line up with TRBD2. Looked up from germline, CDR1 is MNHEY and CDR2 is SVGAGI. The V gene end was trimmed by 6 bases and the J gene end by 8 bases; junction bases not matched to a gene: 7. The CDR3 spans 13 residues. CDR3 nucleotides: TGTGCCAGCAGAGACACGACTAGCCATGAGCAGTTCTTC. Translation gives CASRDTTSHEQFF.

In this sample, this clone turned up once. The chain recombines TRBV5-1 with TRBJ1-6, with TRBD1 as a possible D gene (5 bases). V lost 0 bases and J lost 10, with 17 bases in between. The CDR3 is 16 amino acids. Germline CDR1 is SGHRS and CDR2 is YFSETQ. CDR3 sequence reads: CASSLGGDAVKSPLHF. CDR3 sequence (DNA): TGCGCCAGCAGCTTGGGCGGGGACGCCGTGAAATCACCCCTCCACTTT.

The V call is TRBV6-4, the J call TRBJ2-2; 13 positions agree with TRBD2. CDR1 MRHNA and CDR2 SNTAGT come from the germline V gene. The CDR3 sequence is 18 residues long. V lost 0 bases, J lost 5 bases, and 6 bases stayed unmatched. This CDR3 reads CASSDSGLAGVGTGELFF. DNA for the CDR3: TGTGCCAGCAGTGACTCCGGACTAGCGGGAGTAGGGACCGGGGAGCTGTTTTTT.

This chain uses TRBV5-1 with TRBJ1-2, with D tentatively TRBD1 (5 bases). Germline values: CDR1 SGHRS, CDR2 YFSETQ. V was shortened by 3 bases and J by 6 bases, with 18 bases between the two germline ends. The CDR3 sequence is 15 residues long. This chain's CDR3 is CASSSTRVAADGYTF. DNA of the CDR3: TGCGCCAGCAGCTCTACCAGGGTGGCGGCCGATGGCTACACCTTC.

This chain connects TRBV6-1 to TRBJ1-2; perhaps TRBD1 as D (6 bases). The CDR3 runs 15 residues. Germline V lookup: CDR1 MNHNS, CDR2 SASEGT. Deletions cut 2 bases from V and 0 bases from J, with 10 bases between. The CDR3 loop is CASSETGSPNYGYTF. The CDR3 DNA reads as TGTGCCAGCAGTGAAACAGGGTCGCCTAACTATGGCTACACCTTC.

This chain uses TRBV2 with TRBJ2-1; weak D call: TRBD2 (5 bases). The V gene lost 0 bases and the J gene lost 5 bases, with 11 bases spanning the gap. The CDR3 totals 15 residues. The germline CDR1 and CDR2 sequences are SNHLY and FYNNEI. Here the CDR3 DNA reads TGTGCCAGCAGTGAAGCGCTTCGGCGGGACAATGAGCAGTTCTTC. Amino acid sequence: CASSEALRRDNEQFF. Full variable domain (remainder filled in from reference TRBV2 and TRBJ2-1): EPEVTQTPSHQVTQMGQEVILRCVPISNHLYFYWYRQILGQKVEFLVSFYNNEISEKSEIFDDQFSVERPDGSNFTLKIRSTKLEDSAMYFCASSEALRRDNEQFFGPGTRLTVL.

The J gene is TRBJ2-7, the V gene TRBV29-1; 8 bases are a match to TRBD1. The junction had 1 base not matched to a gene; V was cut back by 5 bases and J by 1 base. The CDR3 extends over 12 amino acids. Germline V gives CDR1 SQVTM, CDR2 ANQGSEA. Here the CDR3 DNA reads TGCAGCGTTCGACAGGGGTCCTACGAGCAGTACTTC. Translated, it gives CSVRQGSYEQYF.

V is TRBV2 and J is TRBJ1-1; 9 positions match TRBD1. J lost 5 bases, V lost 7 bases, and 2 bases had no gene match. Germline V lookup: CDR1 SNHLY, CDR2 FYNNEI. This CDR3 region has 12 residues. CDR3 amino acids: CASKTGGTEAFF. The CDR3 bases are TGTGCCAGCAAGACAGGGGGAACTGAAGCTTTCTTT.

J is TRBJ2-7 and V is TRBV2; no clear D gene. This CDR3 contains 14 residues. Trimming removed 4 bases at V and 0 bases at J, with 10 bases between. Germline values: CDR1 SNHLY, CDR2 FYNNEI. CDR3 sequence (DNA): TGTGCCAGCAGTGGAGCCCTCCTCTCCTACGAGCAGTACTTC. It encodes CASSGALLSYEQYF.

This clone was counted a single time. The chain uses TRBV6-5 and TRBJ2-7, with TRBD1 matching over 9 bases. The CDR3 runs 14 residues. J lost 5 bases, V lost 0 bases, and 2 bases had no gene match. CDR1 and CDR2 (germline): MNHEY, SVGAGI. CDR3 sequence: CASSYSDRGHEQYF. CDR3 sequence (DNA): TGTGCCAGCAGTTACTCGGACAGGGGCCACGAGCAGTACTTC.

This sequence joins TRBV21-1 and TRBJ1-5; TRBD1, the table's D call, was not compared with the DNA. TRBV21-1 is noted as a pseudogene. The CDR3 is 13 residues long. The CDR3 reads CASSKVRGQPQHF. The CDR3 DNA reads TGTGCCAGCAGCAAAGTAAGGGGACAGCCCCAGCATTTT.

This rearrangement joins TRBV19 to TRBJ1-1, with 8 bases fitting TRBD1. CDR1 and CDR2 from the germline V gene are LNHDA and SQIVND (reference sequence). The ends lost 3 bases at V and 4 bases at J; junction bases unmatched: 4. The CDR3 loop spans 14 amino acids. The DNA of the CDR3 is TGTGCCAGTAGTATGAACAGGGGGGGCACTGAAGCTTTCTTT. The encoded protein is CASSMNRGGTEAFF. Based on the CDR3 plus reference TRBV19 and TRBJ1-1, the full variable domain is DGGITQSPKYLFRKEGQNVTLSCEQNLNHDAMYWYRQDPGQGLRLIYYSQIVNDFQKGDIAEGYSVSREKKESFPLTVTSAQKNPTAFYLCASSMNRGGTEAFFGQGTRLTVV.

The chain has TRBV5-4 and TRBJ2-6; D unclear. CDR3 size: 16 residues. V was pared by 4 bases and J by 4 bases, with 15 bases between. Germline CDR1 SGHNT, CDR2 YYREEE (reference sequence). CDR3 nucleotides: TGTGCCAGCAGCCAAGGCCCCCCGGAGGGGGCCAACGTCCTGACTTTC. Its translation is CASSQGPPEGANVLTF.

V gene TRBV4-2 combines with J gene TRBJ2-3; 7 positions match TRBD2. Germline V lookup: CDR1 LGHNA, CDR2 YNFKEQ. The length of the CDR3 is 16 residues. V shed 0 bases, J shed 2 bases, and the junction held 5 bases outside the gene matches. The CDR3 reads CASSQESGNPTDTQYF. The CDR3 coding sequence is TGTGCCAGCAGCCAAGAGAGCGGGAACCCCACAGATACGCAGTATTTT.

This clone appeared a few times. The chain combines TRBV28 with TRBJ1-5; a weak D match, TRBD1 (5 bases). Germline CDR1 is MDHEN and CDR2 is SYDVKM. The CDR3 covers 14 residues. Trimming cost V 6 bases and J 6 bases, with 15 bases left between them. CDR3 nucleotides: TGTGCCAGCAGCGGGCCAGGGTCCACTCAGCCCCAGCATTTT. Translation gives CASSGPGSTQPQHF.

This clone turned up a few times. V is TRBV27 and J is TRBJ2-3, with D hard to call. Germline CDR1 MNHEY, CDR2 SMNVEV (reference sequence). V shed 7 bases and J shed 1 base, with 9 bases lying between them. The CDR3 sequence is 13 residues long. The CDR3: CASNNGRTDTQYF. Here the CDR3 DNA reads TGTGCCAGCAACAATGGGCGCACAGATACGCAGTATTTT.